These T cell receptor beta chains were read from a single sample in a study of identical twins. One entry per CDR3 protein results from TCRdb running MiXCR on the 5' RACE reads. The sample yields approximately 890,000 distinct CDR3 sequences, 12% seen once. The sample also formed part of further work on yellow fever vaccine responses in identical twins.

The specimen was PBMCs. The receptors were sampled from a woman under 30 in good health. CDR3s leave out the opening cysteine and the closing phenylalanine or tryptophan.

>TRBV9|TRBJ2-2
ASSVTGTGSGELF
>TRBV28|TRBJ1-6
ASSNTPYNSPLH
>TRBV12-3/TRBV12-4|TRBJ2-1
ASSPGWGIEQF
>TRBV24-1|TRBJ2-3
ATSEHGTAFTDTQY
>TRBV12-3/TRBV12-4|TRBJ2-5
ASSHRGGLVETQY
>TRBV4-1|TRBJ2-5
ASDVGSGGAKTQY
>TRBV5-1|TRBJ1-2
ASSLGRGSAEGYT
>TRBV11-2|TRBJ1-1
ASSLGALRTEAF
>TRBV29-1|TRBJ2-1
SVENPGGRRYNEQF
>TRBV29-1|TRBJ2-1
SIPGPGGNEQF
>TRBV7-8|TRBJ2-7
ASSLIGVNEQY
>TRBV5-1|TRBJ2-1
ASSSPTGKGNNEQF
>TRBV3-1|TRBJ2-3
ASSPQLTSSTDTQY
>TRBV20-1|TRBJ2-5
SARGLGLAGVRETQY
>TRBV5-1|TRBJ2-2
ASSQDRASITGELF
>TRBV29-1|TRBJ2-4
SVVELAKNIQY
>TRBV2|TRBJ2-2
ASSGFGKHTGELF
>TRBV29-1|TRBJ2-7
SVETGAAQYYEQY
>TRBV2|TRBJ1-1
ASRADWNTEAF
>TRBV19|TRBJ1-2
ASSFGTSRGGYT
>TRBV28|TRBJ1-1
ATLEQGRNTEAF
>TRBV5-5|TRBJ2-1
ASGGAPTPYNEQF
>TRBV28|TRBJ1-3
ASSPGTGGIRNTIY
>TRBV27|TRBJ1-1
ASSANRRTEAF
>TRBV7-9|TRBJ2-2
ASSYRDSNTGELF
>TRBV12-3/TRBV12-4|TRBJ2-1
ASRSGTGGMNEQF
>TRBV28|TRBJ1-1
ASSFDRVGRRRNEAF
>TRBV20-1|TRBJ2-7
SARVSQGLYEQY
>TRBV29-1|TRBJ2-2
SVSSDRNTGELF
>TRBV10-3|TRBJ1-1
AITEGSNTEAF
>TRBV7-8|TRBJ2-1
ASSVGPDQF
>TRBV6-5|TRBJ2-1
ASSYLFRGRNEQF
>TRBV12-3/TRBV12-4|TRBJ2-3
ASTIRTSTDTQY
>TRBV7-9|TRBJ2-6
ASRELQGALGANVLT
>TRBV29-1|TRBJ2-1
SVDRLAGGREQF
>TRBV5-1|TRBJ1-1
ASSLGQGAGWGTEAF
>TRBV27|TRBJ2-7
ASIRQGGSVHEQY
>TRBV3-1|TRBJ1-1
ASRAGMNTEAF
>TRBV21-1|TRBJ2-3
ASSARGVRDTQY